Sequencing of this TCR beta chain was carried out in a study of blood T cells in healthy people across ages. Study context: Template switching picked up about one barcoded beta molecule for each two T cells. Whole-study findings and limits: Higher diversity, along with more naive CD4+ cells, distinguished long-lived donors from aged donors.

A second PCR, run for roughly 7 to 12 cycles, used a sample-barcoded 5' primer plus a J-beta primer mix. TCRdb called the 5' RACE reads again in MiXCR, with one record for every CDR3 protein. The table lists about 1.4 million distinct CDR3 sequences, approximately 63% of them singletons. Remarks on this clonotype: The antigen is unknown.

The germline V and J ends were trimmed by 0 bases and 4 bases, with 12 bases remaining between them. There are 15 residues in the CDR3. Per the germline V gene, CDR1 is MGHRA and CDR2 is YSYEKL. The receptor was isolated from a man aged 18 to 29 in good health. This chain joins TRBV4-1 and TRBJ1-2; possible D gene TRBD1, 6 bases. Sequencing was done on a sample of blood. DNA for the CDR3: TGCGCCAGCAGCCAAGATGTTGGGGGCCTCTATGGCTACACCTTC. This translates into CASSQDVGGLYGYTF.